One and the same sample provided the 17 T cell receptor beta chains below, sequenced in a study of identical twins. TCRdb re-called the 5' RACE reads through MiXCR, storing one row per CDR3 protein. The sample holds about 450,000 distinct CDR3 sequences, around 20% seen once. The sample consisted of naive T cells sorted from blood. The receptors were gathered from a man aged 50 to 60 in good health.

CDR3 coding DNA: TGCAGCGTTTTAACCTACAATGAGCAGTTCTTC. Its protein is CSVLTYNEQFF. The genes are TRBV29-1 and TRBJ2-1; D is undetermined. Germline V gene sequence: CDR1 SQVTM, CDR2 ANQGSEA. Trimming removed 5 bases at V and 2 bases at J, with 4 bases between. There are 11 residues in the CDR3.

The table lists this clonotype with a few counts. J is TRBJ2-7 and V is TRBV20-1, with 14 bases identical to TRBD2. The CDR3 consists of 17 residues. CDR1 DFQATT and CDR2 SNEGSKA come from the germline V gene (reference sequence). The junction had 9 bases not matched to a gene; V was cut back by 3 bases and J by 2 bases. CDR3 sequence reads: CSASRGLAGAKTYEQYF. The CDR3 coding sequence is TGCAGTGCTAGCCGGGGACTAGCGGGGGCGAAAACCTACGAGCAGTACTTC.

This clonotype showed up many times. The CDR3 protein is CASSPSQETQYF. In DNA, the CDR3 is TGTGCCAGCAGCCCGAGTCAAGAGACCCAGTACTTC. This chain uses TRBV18 with TRBJ2-5; D is undetermined. Germline CDR1 and CDR2: KGHSH and LQKENI. CDR3 length: 12 amino acids. V was pared by 8 bases and J by 2 bases, with 9 bases between.

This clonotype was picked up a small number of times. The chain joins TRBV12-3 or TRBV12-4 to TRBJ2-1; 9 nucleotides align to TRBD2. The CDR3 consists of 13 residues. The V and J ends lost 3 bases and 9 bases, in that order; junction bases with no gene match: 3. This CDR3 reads CASSFGGGAEQFF. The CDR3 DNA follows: TGTGCCAGCAGTTTTGGCGGGGGGGCTGAGCAGTTCTTC.

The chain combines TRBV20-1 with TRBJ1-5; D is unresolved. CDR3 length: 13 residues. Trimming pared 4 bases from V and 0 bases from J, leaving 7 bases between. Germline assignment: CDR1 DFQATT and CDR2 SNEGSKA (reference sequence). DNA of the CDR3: TGCAGTGCTACGGAAGTTAGCAATCAGCCCCAGCATTTT. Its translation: CSATEVSNQPQHF.

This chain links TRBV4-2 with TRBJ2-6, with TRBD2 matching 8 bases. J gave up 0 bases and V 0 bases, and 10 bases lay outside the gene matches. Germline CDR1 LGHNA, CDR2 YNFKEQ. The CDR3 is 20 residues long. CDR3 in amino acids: CASSQDLTGGRYSGANVLTF. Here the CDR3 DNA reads TGTGCCAGCAGCCAAGATCTAACCGGCGGGAGGTACTCTGGGGCCAACGTCCTGACTTTC.

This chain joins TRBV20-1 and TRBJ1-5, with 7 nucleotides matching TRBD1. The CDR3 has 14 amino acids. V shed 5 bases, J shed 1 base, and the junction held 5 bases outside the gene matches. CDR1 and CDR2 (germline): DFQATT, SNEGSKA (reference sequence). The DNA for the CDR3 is TGCAGTGCTCCCGGACAGGTCAGCAATCAGCCCCAGCATTTT. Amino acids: CSAPGQVSNQPQHF.

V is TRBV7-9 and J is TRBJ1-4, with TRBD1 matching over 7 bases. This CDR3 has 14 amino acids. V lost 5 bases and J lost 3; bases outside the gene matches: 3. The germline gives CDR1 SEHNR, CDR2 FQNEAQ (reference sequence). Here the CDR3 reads CASSPGGANEKLFF. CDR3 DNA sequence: TGTGCCAGCAGCCCAGGGGGTGCTAATGAAAAACTGTTTTTT. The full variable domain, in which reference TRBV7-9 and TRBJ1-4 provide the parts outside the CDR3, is DTGVSQNPRHKITKRGQNVTFRCDPISEHNRLYWYRQTLGQGPEFLTYFQNEAQLEKSRLLSDRFSAERPKGSFSTLEIQRTEQGDSAMYLCASSPGGANEKLFFGSGTQLSVL.

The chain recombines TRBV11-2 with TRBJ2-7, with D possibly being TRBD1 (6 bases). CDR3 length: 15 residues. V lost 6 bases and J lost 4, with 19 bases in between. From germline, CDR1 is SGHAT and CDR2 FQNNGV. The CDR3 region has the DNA TGTGCCAGCAGTTACGGACAGTACGAACATTACGAGCAGTACTTC. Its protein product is CASSYGQYEHYEQYF.

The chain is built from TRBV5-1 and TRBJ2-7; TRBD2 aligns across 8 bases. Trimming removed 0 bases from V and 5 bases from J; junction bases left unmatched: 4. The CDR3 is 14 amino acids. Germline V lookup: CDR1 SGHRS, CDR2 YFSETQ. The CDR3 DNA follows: TGCGCCAGCAGCTTGGTTTGGACTAGCAACGAGCAGTACTTC. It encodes CASSLVWTSNEQYF.

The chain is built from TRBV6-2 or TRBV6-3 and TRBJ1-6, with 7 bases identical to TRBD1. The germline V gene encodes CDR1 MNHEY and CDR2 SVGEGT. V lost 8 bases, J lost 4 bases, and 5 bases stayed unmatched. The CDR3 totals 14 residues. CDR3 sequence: CASGGTVYNSPLHF. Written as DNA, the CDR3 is TGTGCCAGCGGTGGGACAGTATATAATTCACCCCTCCACTTT.

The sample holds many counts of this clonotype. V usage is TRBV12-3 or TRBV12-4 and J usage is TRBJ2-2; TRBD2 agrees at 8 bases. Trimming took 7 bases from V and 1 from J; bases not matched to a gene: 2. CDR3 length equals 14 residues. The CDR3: CASTGTRNTGELFF. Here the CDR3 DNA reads TGTGCCAGCACCGGGACTAGGAACACCGGGGAGCTGTTTTTT.

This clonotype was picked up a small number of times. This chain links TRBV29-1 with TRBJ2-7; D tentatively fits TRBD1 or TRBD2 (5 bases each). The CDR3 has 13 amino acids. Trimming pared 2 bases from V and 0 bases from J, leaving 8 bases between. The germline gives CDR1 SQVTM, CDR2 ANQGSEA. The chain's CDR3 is CSVEMGDSYEQYF. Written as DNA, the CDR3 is TGCAGCGTTGAAATGGGGGACTCCTACGAGCAGTACTTC.

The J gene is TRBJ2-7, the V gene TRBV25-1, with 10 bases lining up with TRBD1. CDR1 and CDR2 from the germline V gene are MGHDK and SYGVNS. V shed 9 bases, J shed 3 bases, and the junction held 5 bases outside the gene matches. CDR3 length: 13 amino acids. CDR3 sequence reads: CASRQGARYEQYF. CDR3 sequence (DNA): TGTGCCAGTAGACAGGGGGCGCGCTACGAGCAGTACTTC.

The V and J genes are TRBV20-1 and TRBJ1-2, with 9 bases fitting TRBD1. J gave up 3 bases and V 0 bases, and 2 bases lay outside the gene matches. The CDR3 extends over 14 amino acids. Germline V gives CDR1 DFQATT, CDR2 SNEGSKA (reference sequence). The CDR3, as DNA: TGCAGTGCTAGAGATGACAGGGGGTACTATGGCTACACCTTC. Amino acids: CSARDDRGYYGYTF.

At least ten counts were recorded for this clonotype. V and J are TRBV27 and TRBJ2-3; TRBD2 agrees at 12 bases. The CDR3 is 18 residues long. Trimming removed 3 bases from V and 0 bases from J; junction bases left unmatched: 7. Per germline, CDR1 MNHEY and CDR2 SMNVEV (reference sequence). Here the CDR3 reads CASSFLTSGSYSTDTQYF. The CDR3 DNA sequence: TGTGCCAGCAGTTTTTTGACTAGCGGGAGTTATAGCACAGATACGCAGTATTTT.

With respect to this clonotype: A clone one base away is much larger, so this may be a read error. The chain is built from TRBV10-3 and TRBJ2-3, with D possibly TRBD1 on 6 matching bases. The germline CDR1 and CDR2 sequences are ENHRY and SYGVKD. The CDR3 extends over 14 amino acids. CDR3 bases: TGTGCCATCGGACAGTTCTCTAGCACAGATACGCGGTATTTT. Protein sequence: CAIGQFSSTDTRYF.